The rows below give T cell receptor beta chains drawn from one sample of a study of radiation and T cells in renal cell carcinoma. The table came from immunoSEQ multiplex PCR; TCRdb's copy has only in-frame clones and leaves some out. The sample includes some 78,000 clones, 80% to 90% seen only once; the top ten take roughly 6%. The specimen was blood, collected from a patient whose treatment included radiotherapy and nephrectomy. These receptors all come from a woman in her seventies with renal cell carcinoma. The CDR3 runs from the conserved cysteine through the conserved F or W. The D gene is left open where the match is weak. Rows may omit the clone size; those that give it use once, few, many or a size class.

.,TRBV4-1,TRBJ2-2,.,TGCGCCAGCAGCCTGGGACCCACCGGGGAGCTGTTTTTT,CASSLGPTGELFF
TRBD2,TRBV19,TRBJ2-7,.,TGTGCCAGTAGCCCGTCGGGAGGGGCTTGGTACGAGCAGTACTTC,CASSPSGGAWYEQYF
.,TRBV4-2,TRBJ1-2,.,TGTGCCAGCAGCCAAGCGGGGGACGATGGCTACACCTTC,CASSQAGDDGYTF
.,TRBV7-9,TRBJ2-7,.,TGTGCCAGCAGCTTAGCGGGGCTGAGGTCCTACGAGCAGTACTTC,CASSLAGLRSYEQYF
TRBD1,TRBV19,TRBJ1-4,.,TGTGCCAGTAGGGACCCGACAGGGGCGAAGAATGAAAAACTGTTTTTT,CASRDPTGAKNEKLFF
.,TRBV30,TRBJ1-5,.,TGTGCCTGGAGTGGAGGGGCCCCCAATCAGCCCCAGCATTTT,CAWSGGAPNQPQHF
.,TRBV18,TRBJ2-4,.,TGTGCCAGCTCACCACCGGTGGCAGGGGGGTTGACCATTCAGTACTTC,CASSPPVAGGLTIQYF
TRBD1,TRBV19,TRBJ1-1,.,TGTGCCAGTATGCGGCAGGGGGGCTCTGAAGCTTTCTTT,CASMRQGGSEAFF
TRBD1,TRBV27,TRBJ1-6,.,TGTGCCAGCAGTACGACAGGGCTTAATAATTCACCCCTCCACTTT,CASSTTGLNNSPLHF
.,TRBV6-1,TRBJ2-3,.,TGTGCCAGCAGTGAACTGGGGGGCACGCAGTATTTT,CASSELGGTQYF
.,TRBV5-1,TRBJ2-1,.,TGCGCCAGCAGTCATTTCAGTATCCAGGATGAGCAGTTCTTC,CASSHFSIQDEQFF
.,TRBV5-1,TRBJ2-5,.,TGCGCCAGCAGTTCAGGGTCTCAAGAGACCCAGTACTTC,CASSSGSQETQYF
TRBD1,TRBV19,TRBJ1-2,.,TGTGCCAGTAGTGTGTTGACAGGGTCCTATGGCTACACCTTC,CASSVLTGSYGYTF
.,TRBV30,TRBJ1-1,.,TGTGCCTGGAGTGTCAAGGCCATGAACACTGAAGCTTTCTTT,CAWSVKAMNTEAFF
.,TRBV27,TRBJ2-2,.,TGTGCCAGCAGTTTCCCGAACACCGGGGAGCTGTTTTTT,CASSFPNTGELFF
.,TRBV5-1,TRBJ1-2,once,TGCGCCAGCAGCTTGGAAGGGAACCTGGCGAATGGCTACACCTTC,CASSLEGNLANGYTF
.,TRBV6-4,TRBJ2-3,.,TGTGCCAGCAGTATCACGGGGACCGCAGATACGCAGTATTTT,CASSITGTADTQYF
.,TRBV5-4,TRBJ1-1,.,TGTGCCAGCAGCTTGGAGCCCGGGGGCAACGCGAACACTGAAGCTTTCTTT,CASSLEPGGNANTEAFF
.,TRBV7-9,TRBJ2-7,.,TGTGCCAGCAGCAGACCGGGACGGAACTACGAGCAGTACTTC,CASSRPGRNYEQYF
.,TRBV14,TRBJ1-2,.,TGTGCCAGCAGCCAAGATAGGGTTGGTGGCTACACCTTC,CASSQDRVGGYTF
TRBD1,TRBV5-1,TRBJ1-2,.,TGCGCCAGCAGCCCTGGGACAGGAGGAGGCGGCTACACCTTC,CASSPGTGGGGYTF
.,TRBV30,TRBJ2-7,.,TGTGCCTGGAGTGGGCAGGGTGGTATCGACGAGCAGTACTTC,CAWSGQGGIDEQYF
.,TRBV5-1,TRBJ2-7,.,TGCGCCAGCAGACCCCAGGCCGGCTACGAGCAGTACTTC,CASRPQAGYEQYF
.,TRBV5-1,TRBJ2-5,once,TGCGCCAGCAGCCTAGGACTACCCCAAGAGACCCAGTACTTC,CASSLGLPQETQYF
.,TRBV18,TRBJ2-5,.,TGTGCCAGCTCACCACCGAGCCAAATGAGAGAGACCCAGTACTTC,CASSPPSQMRETQYF
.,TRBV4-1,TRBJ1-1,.,TGCGCCAGCAGCCAAGAACTCACTAGGGGGGCTGAAGCTTTCTTT,CASSQELTRGAEAFF
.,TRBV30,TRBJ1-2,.,TGTGCCTGGACGTCTCGGGGAGGCTACACCTTC,CAWTSRGGYTF
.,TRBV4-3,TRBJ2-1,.,TGCGCCAGCAGCCGTCACGGCGGGGCCACCTCCTACAATGAGCAGTTCTTC,CASSRHGGATSYNEQFF
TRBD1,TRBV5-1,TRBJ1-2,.,TGCGCCAGCAGCTTGGCTATAGGGACAGGGGGCTATGGCTACACCTTC,CASSLAIGTGGYGYTF
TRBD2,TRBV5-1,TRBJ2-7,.,TGCGCCAGCAGCTTGCCTAGCGGGGGGCCCCATGAGCAGTACTTC,CASSLPSGGPHEQYF
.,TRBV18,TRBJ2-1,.,TGTGCCAGCTCACTACAAGGGGGTTACAATGAGCAGTTCTTC,CASSLQGGYNEQFF
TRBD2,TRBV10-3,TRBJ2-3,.,TGTGCCATCGTTGCTAGCGGGGGGGCAAAGGATACGCAGTATTTT,CAIVASGGAKDTQYF
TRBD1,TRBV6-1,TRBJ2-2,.,TGTGCCAGCAGAGCGGACAGGGCGGGCGGGGAGCTGTTTTTT,CASRADRAGGELFF
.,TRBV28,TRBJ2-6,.,TGTGCCAGCAGTCCTCCTAGGGGGGCTGGGGCCAACGTCCTGACTTTC,CASSPPRGAGANVLTF
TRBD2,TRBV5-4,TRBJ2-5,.,TGTGCCAGCAGCTCGGGGGGACTAGCGGAAGAGACCCAGTACTTC,CASSSGGLAEETQYF
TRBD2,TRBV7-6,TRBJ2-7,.,TGTGCCAGCAGCCCGACTCGGGGAATAGCGGGGGGGCAGAACTACGAGCAGTACTTC,CASSPTRGIAGGQNYEQYF
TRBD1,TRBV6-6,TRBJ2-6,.,TGTGCCAGCAGTTTGGGACAGGGGGGTGGGGCCAACGTCCTGACTTTC,CASSLGQGGGANVLTF
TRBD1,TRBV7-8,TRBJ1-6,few,TGTGCCAGCAGCAAGGACAGGGAAAATGTTTCACCCCTCCACTTT,CASSKDRENVSPLHF
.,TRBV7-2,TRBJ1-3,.,TGTGCCAGCAGCTTAGACCGGGCAGGGGCTGGAAACACCATATATTTT,CASSLDRAGAGNTIYF
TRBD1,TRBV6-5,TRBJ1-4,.,TGTGCCAGCAGACAGGGGGCCAATGAAAAACTGTTTTTT,CASRQGANEKLFF
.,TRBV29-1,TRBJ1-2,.,TGCAGCGTTGAAGATCATTCCGGGGACTATGGCTACACCTTC,CSVEDHSGDYGYTF
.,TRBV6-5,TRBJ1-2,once,TGTGCCAGCAGTTACAACGAGGGTGGTTATGGCTACACCTTC,CASSYNEGGYGYTF
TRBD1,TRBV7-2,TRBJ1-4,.,TGTGCCAGCAGCTTGGGGGGACAGGGCCCTGAAAAACTGTTTTTT,CASSLGGQGPEKLFF
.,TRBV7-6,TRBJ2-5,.,TGTGCCAGCAGCTTAGGGAATCGGGGTCAAGAGACCCAGTACTTC,CASSLGNRGQETQYF
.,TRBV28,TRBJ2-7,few,TGTGCCAGCAGTCCAGGAGCTAACCGGATCCACGAGCAGTACTTC,CASSPGANRIHEQYF
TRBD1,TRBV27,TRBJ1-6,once,TGTGCCAGCAGTTTATTGGGGACAGGGGGCCAAAATTCACCCCTCCACTTT,CASSLLGTGGQNSPLHF
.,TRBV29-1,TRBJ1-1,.,TGCAGCGTTGAAGAGAGGGGGAAAACGGATGAAGCTTTCTTT,CSVEERGKTDEAFF
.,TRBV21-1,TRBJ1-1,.,TGTGCCAGCAGCAAATCCCCGGACAGGCTGAACACTGAAGCTTTCTTT,CASSKSPDRLNTEAFF
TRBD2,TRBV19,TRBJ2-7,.,TGTGCCAGTAGTATTACCCTAGCGGGGGATGAGCAGTACTTC,CASSITLAGDEQYF
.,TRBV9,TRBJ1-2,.,TGTGCCAGCAGCCCCCACGCGACATCAAACGGGGGGTATGGCTACACCTTC,CASSPHATSNGGYGYTF
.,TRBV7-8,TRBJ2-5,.,TGTGCCAGCAGCCGGGACCGTGAGACCCAGTACTTC,CASSRDRETQYF
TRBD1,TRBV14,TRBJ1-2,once,TGTGCCAGCAGCCTTACAGGGGATGGCTACACCTTC,CASSLTGDGYTF
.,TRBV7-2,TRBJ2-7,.,TGTGCCAGCAGCGGAGGAGCCGAGCAGTACTTC,CASSGGAEQYF
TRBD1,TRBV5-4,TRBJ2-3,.,TGTGCCAGCAGCAAAACCGGGACAGGGGCAGATACGCAGTATTTT,CASSKTGTGADTQYF